Listed below are T cell receptor beta chains from one sample, sequenced in a study of regulatory T cells in long-lasting Graves disease. TCRdb recomputed calls from the multiplex PCR reads with MiXCR, one row per CDR3 protein. The table includes 420,000 or so distinct CDR3 sequences, over 15% detected once. This sample was also put to use in a study of T cells in Graves' hyperthyroidism and ophthalmopathy.

The sample consisted of peripheral blood mononuclear cells (PBMCs), taken at new diagnosis, from a patient treated with antithyroid drugs. The receptor set was obtained from a woman aged 18-30 years with Graves disease. Each CDR3 is given with its conserved first and last residue. The order of the fields is clone size, V gene, J gene, D gene, CDR3 DNA, CDR3 protein. A D gene is named only where the DNA matches it firmly. A clone size is listed for some rows: how often the clone was seen (once, few, many), or a class if it is expanded.

many	TRBV7-2	TRBJ2-7	NA	TGTGCCAGCAGCTTAGGGACAGATAACTACGAGCAGTACTTC	CASSLGTDNYEQYF
many	TRBV12-3/TRBV12-4	TRBJ1-6	NA	TGTGCCAGCAGTTTAGGGGTTGACAATTCACCCCTCCACTTT	CASSLGVDNSPLHF
few	TRBV6-5	TRBJ2-2	NA	TGTGCCAGCAGTTCGCCTTCAGACACCGGGGAGCTGTTTTTT	CASSSPSDTGELFF
NA	TRBV28	TRBJ1-2	NA	TGTGCCAGCAGTTTAGAGGTAGGGGCTGGGATTCTGGTTGGCTACACCTTC	CASSLEVGAGILVGYTF
NA	TRBV6-5	TRBJ1-1	NA	TGTGCCAGCAGTTACTCTGACAGAATGAACACTGAAGCTTTCTTT	CASSYSDRMNTEAFF
few	TRBV5-5	TRBJ2-3	NA	TGTGCCAGCAGCTTGGAAACGGGAGCTTTAGATACGCAGTATTTT	CASSLETGALDTQYF
many	TRBV9	TRBJ2-7	NA	TGTGCCAGCAGCCCGGGACCGAGCTCCTACGAGCAGTACTTC	CASSPGPSSYEQYF
NA	TRBV6-2/TRBV6-3	TRBJ1-6	NA	TGTGCCAGCAGTGAATCCCGGGATCTTCCCCTCCACTTT	CASSESRDLPLHF
NA	TRBV9	TRBJ1-5	NA	TGTGCCAGCAGCCCGCAGGGGTATAGCAATCAGCCCCAGCATTTT	CASSPQGYSNQPQHF
many	TRBV11-2	TRBJ1-2	NA	TGTGCCAGCAGCTTAGTGAGTTCGGACACGACCTTC	CASSLVSSDTTF
many	TRBV6-2/TRBV6-3	TRBJ2-1	TRBD2	TGTGCCAGCAGTTCCACGCTAGCGGGAGGCTACAATGAGCAGTTCTTC	CASSSTLAGGYNEQFF
many	TRBV30	TRBJ1-1	NA	TGTGCCTGGAGTGTTCGGGCCGCGGGCACTGAAGCTTTCTTT	CAWSVRAAGTEAFF
few	TRBV19	TRBJ2-2	NA	TGTGCCAGTAGGAACGGGATGGTTGACACCGGGGAGCTGTTTTTT	CASRNGMVDTGELFF
NA	TRBV9	TRBJ2-7	NA	TGTGCCAGCAGCGTCTGGGAGGACAGCTCCTACGAGCAGTACTTC	CASSVWEDSSYEQYF
many	TRBV6-2/TRBV6-3	TRBJ2-1	NA	TGTGCCAGCAGTTCTTCCGGTAGCGGAACTAGCCAGTTCTTC	CASSSSGSGTSQFF
few	TRBV25-1	TRBJ2-7	NA	TGTGCCAGCAGTGAAATGTCGGTCGGAGGGTACGAGCAGTACTTC	CASSEMSVGGYEQYF
many	TRBV24-1	TRBJ1-2	TRBD1	TGTGCCACCAGTGACCCCGGACAGGGCTACGGCTACACCTTC	CATSDPGQGYGYTF